These 31 T cell receptor beta chains share one sample of origin, sequenced in a study of blood T cell repertoires in COVID-19. Some clones are missing from TCRdb's copy, which holds only in-frame ones; the method was immunoSEQ multiplex PCR. Here the sample spans about 210,000 clones, approximately 88% being singletons. Sequenced material: PBMCs or T cells enriched from blood (not recorded which). The receptors originated from a man aged 18 to 29 with acute COVID-19.

This clone was recorded once. The genes are TRBV11-3 and TRBJ2-2; a weak D match, TRBD2 (5 bases). CDR3 length: 15 residues. CDR1 SGHNT and CDR2 YENEEA come from the germline V gene. V was pared by 1 base and J by 3 bases, with 9 bases between. CDR3 bases: TGTGCCAGCAGCTTAGGGACTCAATACACCGGGGAGCTGTTTTTT. As protein: CASSLGTQYTGELFF.

The rearrangement joins TRBV28 to TRBJ1-2; D not resolved. The V gene lost 6 bases and the J gene lost 3 bases, with 17 bases spanning the gap. The CDR3 runs to 15 residues. From germline, CDR1 is MDHEN and CDR2 SYDVKM. The chain's CDR3 is CASRGALKAHYGYTF. CDR3 bases: TGTGCCAGCAGGGGCGCACTCAAGGCCCACTATGGCTACACCTTC.

This sequence joins TRBV19 and TRBJ1-1, with 7 bases matching TRBD1. V lost 2 bases and J lost 2; bases outside the gene matches: 8. Germline CDR1 LNHDA, CDR2 SQIVND (reference sequence). CDR3 length equals 16 residues. CDR3 bases: TGTGCCAGTAGTATATTCGGACAGGCGATAAACACTGAAGCTTTCTTT. Amino acids: CASSIFGQAINTEAFF.

This clone has just a few counts. This chain joins TRBV28 and TRBJ2-7, with D unresolved. V was pared by 4 bases and J by 0 bases, with 10 bases between. Germline assignment: CDR1 MDHEN and CDR2 SYDVKM. This CDR3 is 14 amino acids long. The CDR3 DNA is TGTGCCAGCAGTTACGCGGCGAGCTCCTACGAGCAGTACTTC. Translation: CASSYAASSYEQYF.

This rearrangement joins TRBV24-1 to TRBJ2-1, with a weak D call TRBD2 (5 bases). The V gene lost 6 bases and the J gene lost 0 bases, with 8 bases spanning the gap. The CDR3 loop spans 14 amino acids. The germline gives CDR1 KGHDR, CDR2 SFDVKD. As DNA, the CDR3 is TGTGCCACCAGTCCCGACTACTCCTACAATGAGCAGTTCTTC. Its translation: CATSPDYSYNEQFF.

The J gene is TRBJ1-2, the V gene TRBV6-1; unclear D gene. The V gene's germline CDR1 is MNHNS and CDR2 SASEGT. Trimming pared 0 bases from V and 4 bases from J, leaving 9 bases between. This CDR3 spans 14 amino acids. CDR3 bases: TGTGCCAGCAGTGAAGCGCAGAGGTTCTATGGCTACACCTTC. It specifies CASSEAQRFYGYTF.

The CDR3 reads CASSQDRTADHSLHF. The CDR3, as DNA: TGCGCCAGCAGCCAAGATCGAACGGCCGACCACAGCCTCCACTTT. V usage is TRBV4-3 and J usage is TRBJ1-6, with no clear D. Deletions cut 0 bases from V and 15 bases from J, with 18 bases between. The germline V gene encodes CDR1 LGHNA and CDR2 YSLEER. CDR3 size: 15 residues.

The rearrangement uses TRBV19 and TRBJ2-7; D gene uncertain. The germline V gene has CDR1 LNHDA and CDR2 SQIVND (reference sequence). The V and J ends lost 7 bases and 2 bases respectively, with 15 bases between them. The CDR3 sequence is 14 residues long. The CDR3 loop reads CASTNEESPYEQYF. CDR3 nucleotides: TGTGCCAGTACTAATGAGGAAAGTCCCTACGAGCAGTACTTC.

The chain joins TRBV11-2 to TRBJ2-7; TRBD2 aligns across 8 bases. Germline loops: CDR1 SGHAT, CDR2 FQNNGV. The CDR3 is 16 amino acids. After removal of 0 bases from V and 3 bases from J, the junction contained 7 bases not matched to a gene. The CDR3 region is CASSLDGVAGFYEQYF. CDR3 in DNA: TGTGCCAGCAGCTTAGATGGGGTAGCGGGGTTCTACGAGCAGTACTTC.

The rearrangement joins TRBV6-4 to TRBJ1-2, with 9 bases fitting TRBD1. This CDR3 has 16 amino acids. Germline values: CDR1 MRHNA, CDR2 SNTAGT. V lost 3 bases, J lost 8 bases, and 13 bases stayed unmatched. This chain's CDR3 is CASSENPGQGRDGYTF. For the CDR3, the DNA is TGTGCCAGCAGTGAAAATCCGGGACAGGGAAGGGACGGCTACACCTTC.

The chain carries TRBV19 and TRBJ1-6, with TRBD1 as a possible D gene (5 bases). Germline V gene lookup returns CDR1 LNHDA and CDR2 SQIVND (reference sequence). V lost 5 bases, J lost 10 bases, and 12 bases lay in between. There are 13 residues in the CDR3. CDR3 protein: CASSPTDTSPLHF. Here the CDR3 DNA reads TGTGCCAGTAGTCCGACGGACACCTCACCCCTCCACTTT.

This chain joins TRBV9 and TRBJ2-6, with unresolved D. The CDR3 has 13 residues. Per the germline V gene, CDR1 is SGDLS and CDR2 is YYNGEE. V lost 5 bases and J 0 bases, leaving 3 bases between the germline ends. CDR3 sequence: CASSNSGANVLTF. CDR3 nucleotide sequence: TGTGCCAGCAGTAACTCTGGGGCCAACGTCCTGACTTTC.

V usage is TRBV29-1 and J usage is TRBJ2-5; D remains ambiguous. The length of the CDR3 is 12 residues. V gave up 0 bases and J gave up 5 bases, with 7 bases separating them. Germline values: CDR1 SQVTM, CDR2 ANQGSEA. This chain's CDR3 is CSVEDLRETQYF. Here the CDR3 DNA reads TGCAGCGTTGAAGATCTTCGGGAGACCCAGTACTTC.

This clone was counted once. The J gene is TRBJ2-1, the V gene TRBV15; no clear D. Germline V gives CDR1 LNHNV, CDR2 YYDKDF (reference sequence). This CDR3 region has 13 residues. Trimming left V 5 bases short and J 8 bases short, with 13 bases between. The CDR3 nucleotides are TGTGCCACCAGCCGGCGAAAAAGCGATGAGCAGTTCTTC. Its translation is CATSRRKSDEQFF.

The V call is TRBV7-9, the J call TRBJ1-6; D is perhaps TRBD1 (5 bases). CDR3 size: 12 residues. Germline V lookup: CDR1 SEHNR, CDR2 FQNEAQ (reference sequence). V dropped 5 bases and J dropped 10 bases, with 9 bases sitting between them. CDR3 bases: TGTGCCAGCAGCCTACAGGACTCACCCCTCCACTTT. Its protein product is CASSLQDSPLHF.

The chain links TRBV5-1 to TRBJ2-7, with 9 nucleotides matching TRBD2. CDR1 and CDR2 from the germline V gene are SGHRS and YFSETQ. This CDR3 contains 14 residues. V was pared by 5 bases and J by 7 bases, with 10 bases of the junction left unmatched. CDR3 in amino acids: CASSLGLAGMEQYF. The CDR3 bases are TGCGCCAGCAGTCTAGGGCTAGCGGGAATGGAGCAGTACTTC. The whole variable domain, filled in from reference TRBV5-1 and TRBJ2-7, reads KAGVTQTPRYLIKTRGQQVTLSCSPISGHRSVSWYQQTPGQGLQFLFEYFSETQRNKGNFPGRFSGRQFSNSRSEMNVSTLELGDSALYLCASSLGLAGMEQYFGPGTRLTVT.

As DNA, the CDR3 is TGTGCCAGCAGTGAGGACAGGGAGAACACCGGGGAGCTGTTTTTT. It encodes CASSEDRENTGELFF. The rearrangement uses TRBV27 and TRBJ2-2, with 8 bases identical to TRBD1. With 5 bases clipped from V and 1 base from J, the junction kept 3 bases outside the gene matches. The length of the CDR3 is 15 residues. Looked up from germline, CDR1 is MNHEY and CDR2 is SMNVEV (reference sequence).

This chain uses TRBV28 with TRBJ2-7; 7 bases agree with TRBD1. CDR3 size: 15 residues. Germline trimming cut 4 bases from V and 0 bases from J; bases unmatched to any gene: 6. Looked up from germline, CDR1 is MDHEN and CDR2 is SYDVKM. The CDR3 DNA reads TGTGCCAGCAGTTCGGGACAGCGATTCTCCTACGAGCAGTACTTC. It yields the protein CASSSGQRFSYEQYF.

The V and J genes are TRBV2 and TRBJ1-5, with D perhaps matching TRBD1 (6 bases). Germline V gene sequence: CDR1 SNHLY, CDR2 FYNNEI. Trimming removed 11 bases at V and 0 bases at J, with 14 bases between. The CDR3 length is 14 residues. Here the CDR3 reads CAGSWTDSNQPQHF. The CDR3 nucleotides are TGTGCCGGTTCCTGGACAGATAGCAATCAGCCCCAGCATTTT.

The chain uses TRBV19 and TRBJ1-1; no reliable D call. V lost 5 bases to trimming and J lost 10 bases, with 20 bases between them. CDR1 is LNHDA, CDR2 SQIVND, per germline (reference sequence). The CDR3 runs 14 residues. In DNA form, the CDR3 reads TGTGCCAGTAGTGTAATCTCCGACTACTTGGGAGCTTTCTTT. Protein: CASSVISDYLGAFF. Full variable domain (outside the CDR3, taken from reference TRBV19 and TRBJ1-1): DGGITQSPKYLFRKEGQNVTLSCEQNLNHDAMYWYRQDPGQGLRLIYYSQIVNDFQKGDIAEGYSVSREKKESFPLTVTSAQKNPTAFYLCASSVISDYLGAFFGQGTRLTVV.

The chain has TRBV20-1 and TRBJ2-7, with TRBD2 as a possible D gene (5 bases). This CDR3 is 13 amino acids long. The germline V gene encodes CDR1 DFQATT and CDR2 SNEGSKA (reference sequence). Trimming stripped 3 bases from V and 6 bases from J, with 15 bases between. In DNA form, the CDR3 reads TGCAGTGCTAGTAAGCGGACCTACTCCGAGCAGTACTTC. Its translation is CSASKRTYSEQYF.

In regard to this clone: The same CDR3 is also encoded by other DNA sequences in this sample. The chain employs TRBV18 and TRBJ2-7; the match to TRBD2 covers 8 bases. J lost 0 bases, V lost 0 bases, and 4 bases had no gene match. This CDR3 contains 16 residues. The germline CDR1 and CDR2 sequences are KGHSH and LQKENI. The CDR3 bases are TGTGCCAGCTCACCACCCCCTAGCGGGTACTCCTACGAGCAGTACTTC. Translating gives CASSPPPSGYSYEQYF.

The rearrangement links TRBV27 to TRBJ2-1; D might be TRBD2 (5 bases). Trimming took off 6 bases at V and 3 bases at J, with 18 bases between the two ends. CDR3 size: 16 residues. Germline-derived CDR1 and CDR2 are MNHEY and SMNVEV (reference sequence). The CDR3 spells CASSYGMRLNYNEQFF. The CDR3 DNA sequence: TGTGCCAGCAGCTACGGTATGAGACTAAACTACAATGAGCAGTTCTTC.

The genes are TRBV6-1 and TRBJ2-2; possible D gene TRBD1, 5 bases. V dropped 2 bases and J dropped 2 bases, with 9 bases sitting between them. CDR3 length equals 15 residues. Looked up from germline, CDR1 is MNHNS and CDR2 is SASEGT. CDR3 region: CASSEPRVNTGELFF. CDR3 nucleotides: TGTGCCAGCAGTGAACCCAGGGTCAACACCGGGGAGCTGTTTTTT.

This clone came up many times. The chain links TRBV2 to TRBJ2-7; D might be TRBD1 (9 bases). This CDR3 is built from 19 residues. From germline, CDR1 is SNHLY and CDR2 FYNNEI. Trimming removed 6 bases at V and 2 bases at J, with 29 bases between. CDR3: CASSGLQGAASGSPYEQYF. The CDR3 DNA sequence: TGTGCCAGCAGCGGATTACAGGGGGCAGCCAGCGGGAGTCCCTACGAGCAGTACTTC.

The rearrangement links TRBV5-1 to TRBJ1-2, with D unresolved. V shed 3 bases and J shed 5 bases, with 8 bases lying between them. Germline V lookup: CDR1 SGHRS, CDR2 YFSETQ. This CDR3 has 12 amino acids. The CDR3 sequence is CASSSNRYGYTF. CDR3 in DNA: TGCGCCAGCAGCTCGAATCGGTATGGCTACACCTTC.

This sequence joins TRBV9 and TRBJ2-1; no firm D call. Trimming took 0 bases from V and 0 from J, leaving 7 bases between them. The CDR3 is 15 amino acids. Germline V lookup: CDR1 SGDLS, CDR2 YYNGEE. CDR3 bases: TGTGCCAGCAGCGTAGTTGTGAGCTCCTACAATGAGCAGTTCTTC. It specifies CASSVVVSSYNEQFF.

This rearrangement joins TRBV28 to TRBJ2-2; tentatively, D is TRBD1 (5 bases). The germline V gene encodes CDR1 MDHEN and CDR2 SYDVKM. The V end lost 1 base, the J end lost 4 bases, and 13 bases lay between the germline ends. The CDR3 consists of 16 residues. CDR3 nucleotide sequence: TGTGCCAGCAGTTTATTATCAGGGTTGGCCACCGGGGAGCTGTTTTTT. Its protein product is CASSLLSGLATGELFF.

This CDR3 is CASTTGGRNTIYF. The CDR3 DNA is TGTGCCAGCACCACGGGCGGGCGAAACACCATATATTTT. The chain combines TRBV6-5 with TRBJ1-3; D not certain. Germline V gene sequence: CDR1 MNHEY, CDR2 SVGAGI. V was cut by 7 bases and J by 5 bases, with 12 bases left in between. The CDR3 is 13 residues long.

This chain connects TRBV5-5 to TRBJ2-5; the D is unclear. This CDR3 is built from 15 residues. Germline assignment: CDR1 SGHKS and CDR2 YYEKEE (reference sequence). Trimming removed 4 bases from V and 2 bases from J, with 15 bases in between. Here the CDR3 reads CASSRVSTAQETQYF. The CDR3 nucleotides are TGTGCCAGCAGCCGGGTCTCAACGGCACAAGAGACCCAGTACTTC. Together with reference TRBV5-5 and TRBJ2-5, the CDR3 gives the full variable domain: DAGVTQSPTHLIKTRGQQVTLRCSPISGHKSVSWYQQVLGQGPQFIFQYYEKEERGRGNFPDRFSARQFPNYSSELNVNALLLGDSALYLCASSRVSTAQETQYFGPGTRLLVL.

This rearrangement joins TRBV4-3 to TRBJ1-3, with D maybe TRBD1 (5 bases). V shed 4 bases and J shed 3 bases, with 19 bases lying between them. CDR1 and CDR2 (germline): LGHNA, YSLEER. CDR3 length: 17 amino acids. CDR3 coding DNA: TGCGCCAGCAGCCTAGACAGATTTTCCCCGTATGGAAACACCATATATTTT. This codes for CASSLDRFSPYGNTIYF.